This T cell receptor (beta chain) was recorded in a study of blood T cell repertoires in COVID-19. At the level of the study: COVID-19 samples from acute and convalescent phases originated in the United States, Italy and Spain. The analysed material was cDNA or gDNA that came from T cells, B-cell-depleted T cells, or PBMCs.

CDR3 length equals 15 residues. Looked up from germline, CDR1 is MNHEY and CDR2 is SVGEGT. Trimming stripped 4 bases from V and 7 bases from J, with 16 bases between. Per the original methods: Nucleated cell counts were estimated from reference gene primer amplification. Only in-frame clones appear in the TCRdb table, and some are missing; sequencing was by immunoSEQ multiplex PCR. That table gives V, J and clone size, and the DNA gave D and trimming. The repertoire has 95,000 to 150,000 clones, under 80% of them found once; the top ten carry roughly 2.1%. The sample was peripheral blood. The chain joins TRBV6-2 or TRBV6-3 to TRBJ2-2; D uncertain. The receptor's source is a man aged 65 to 85 with acute or convalescent COVID-19. The CDR3 bases are TGTGCCAGCAGTTTCGGCCGGAGAGTTAACGGGGAGCTGTTTTTT. It encodes CASSFGRRVNGELFF.